This T cell receptor (beta chain) was identified in a study of cytomegalovirus exposure and HLA in healthy donors. Overall study results and limits: Donor immune exposure was known only as CMV serostatus.

Vbeta (60) and Jbeta (13) primers were used in the PCR. Some clones are missing from TCRdb's copy, which holds only in-frame ones; the method was immunoSEQ multiplex PCR. The data show about 130,000 clones, over 65% seen once. This clone was counted only a few times. The antigen remains unidentified. The V segment lost 2 bases and the J segment 2 bases; nucleotides outside the gene matches: 2. The CDR3 runs 14 residues. In germline, CDR1 is KGHSH, CDR2 LQKENI. What was sequenced was PBMCs. V gene TRBV18 combines with J gene TRBJ2-5; the match to TRBD1 covers 7 bases. This TCR derives from a man aged 35-49 years in good health and CMV-seropositive. Here the CDR3 reads CASSPRTGQETQYF. The DNA for the CDR3 is TGTGCCAGCTCACCAAGGACAGGACAAGAGACCCAGTACTTC.